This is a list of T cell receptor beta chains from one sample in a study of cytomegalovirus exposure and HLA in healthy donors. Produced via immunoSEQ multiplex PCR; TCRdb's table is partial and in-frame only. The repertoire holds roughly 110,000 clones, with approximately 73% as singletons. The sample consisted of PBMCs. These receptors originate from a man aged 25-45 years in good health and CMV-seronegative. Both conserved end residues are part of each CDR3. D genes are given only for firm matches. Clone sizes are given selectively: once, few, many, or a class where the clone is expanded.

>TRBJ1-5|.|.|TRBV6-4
CASSPLEGQPQHF
TGTGCCAGCAGCCCCCTAGAAGGACAGCCCCAGCATTTT
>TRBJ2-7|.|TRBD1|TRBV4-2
CASSQYGTGGLEQYF
TGTGCCAGCAGCCAGTACGGGACAGGGGGACTCGAGCAGTACTTC
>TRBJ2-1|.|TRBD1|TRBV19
CASSVTGYYNEQFF
TGTGCCAGTAGCGTGACAGGGTACTACAATGAGCAGTTCTTC
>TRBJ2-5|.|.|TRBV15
CATSRDRAGETQYF
TGTGCCACCAGCAGAGATCGGGCAGGGGAGACCCAGTACTTC
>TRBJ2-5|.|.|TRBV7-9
CASSALNREGETQYF
TGTGCCAGCAGCGCACTTAACAGGGAGGGGGAGACCCAGTACTTC
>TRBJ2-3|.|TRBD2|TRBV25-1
CASSGQSSGSFLSNTQYF
TGTGCCAGCAGTGGACAGTCTAGCGGGAGCTTCCTCTCCAATACGCAGTATTTT
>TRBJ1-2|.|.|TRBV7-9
CASSSEYYGYTF
TGTGCCAGCAGCTCCGAGTATTATGGCTACACCTTC
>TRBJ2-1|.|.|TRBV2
CASLRSVVRGNEQFF
TGTGCCAGCCTCCGAAGTGTGGTAAGGGGCAATGAGCAGTTCTTC
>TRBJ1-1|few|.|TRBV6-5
CASRNRVSTAFF
TGTGCCAGCAGAAACAGGGTCTCAACAGCTTTCTTT
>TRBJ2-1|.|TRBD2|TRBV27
CASSLGLAGDVEQFF
TGTGCCAGCAGTTTGGGACTAGCGGGAGACGTTGAGCAGTTCTTC
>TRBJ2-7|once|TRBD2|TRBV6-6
CASKRGSYEQYF
TGTGCCAGCAAGCGGGGCTCCTACGAGCAGTACTTC
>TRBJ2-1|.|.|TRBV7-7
CASSLGGPFDGEQFF
TGTGCCAGCAGCTTAGGGGGGCCCTTTGATGGTGAGCAGTTCTTC
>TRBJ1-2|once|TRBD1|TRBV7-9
CASSPGTGDGYGYTF
TGTGCCAGCAGCCCCGGGACAGGGGACGGGTATGGCTACACCTTC
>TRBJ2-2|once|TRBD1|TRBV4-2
CASSQLDRVAGTGELFF
TGTGCCAGCAGCCAACTGGACAGGGTGGCGGGTACCGGGGAGCTGTTTTTT
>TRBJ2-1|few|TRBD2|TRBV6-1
CASRRLAGDEQFF
TGTGCCAGCAGAAGACTAGCGGGAGATGAGCAGTTCTTC
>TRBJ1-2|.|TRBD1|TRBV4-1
CASSQDDREVTANYGYTF
TGCGCCAGCAGCCAAGACGACAGGGAGGTGACGGCTAACTATGGCTACACCTTC
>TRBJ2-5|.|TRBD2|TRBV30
CAWSQGLAGKETQYF
TGTGCCTGGAGTCAGGGACTAGCGGGGAAAGAGACCCAGTACTTC
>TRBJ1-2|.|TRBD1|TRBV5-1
CASSAGQGAGMYGYTF
TGCGCCAGCAGCGCCGGACAGGGGGCGGGGATGTATGGCTACACCTTC
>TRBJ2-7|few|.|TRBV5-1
CASSLVAQSLPYEQYF
TGCGCCAGCAGCTTGGTAGCTCAGTCCTTACCCTACGAGCAGTACTTC
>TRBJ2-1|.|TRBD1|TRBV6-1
CASTEAGTGIYNEQFF
TGTGCCAGCACCGAAGCCGGGACAGGGATTTATAATGAGCAGTTCTTC
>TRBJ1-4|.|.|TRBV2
CASSLTTTNEKLFF
TGTGCCAGCAGTTTAACGACTACTAATGAAAAACTGTTTTTT
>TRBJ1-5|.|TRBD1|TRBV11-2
CASSDRGDSNQPQHF
TGTGCCAGCAGCGACAGGGGCGATAGCAATCAGCCCCAGCATTTT
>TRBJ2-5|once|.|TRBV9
CASSVEGLMRETQYF
TGTGCCAGCAGCGTAGAAGGACTTATGAGGGAGACCCAGTACTTC
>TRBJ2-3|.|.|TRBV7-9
CASSLGPDTQYF
TGTGCCAGCAGCTTAGGGCCAGATACGCAGTATTTT
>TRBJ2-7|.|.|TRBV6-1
CASSRDFLSYEQYF
TGTGCCAGCAGTCGGGACTTCCTCTCCTACGAGCAGTACTTC
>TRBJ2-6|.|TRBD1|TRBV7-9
CASSGYDREIFGANVLTF
TGTGCCAGCAGCGGATACGACAGGGAAATCTTTGGGGCCAACGTCCTGACTTTC
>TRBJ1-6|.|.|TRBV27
CASSLRGWNSPLHF
TGTGCCAGCAGTTTAAGGGGGTGGAATTCACCCCTCCACTTT
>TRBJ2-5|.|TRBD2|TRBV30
CAWSVASGGAGETQYF
TGTGCCTGGAGTGTTGCTAGCGGGGGAGCAGGAGAGACCCAGTACTTC
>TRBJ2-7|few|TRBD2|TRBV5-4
CASSSPRLAGNYEQYF
TGTGCCAGCAGCTCCCCCAGGCTAGCGGGGAACTACGAGCAGTACTTC
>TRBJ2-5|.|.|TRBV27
CASSSRGRGETQYF
TGTGCCAGCAGTTCGAGGGGGCGGGGAGAGACCCAGTACTTC
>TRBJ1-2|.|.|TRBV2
CASEPEASNYGYTF
TGTGCCAGCGAGCCTGAAGCCTCTAACTATGGCTACACCTTC
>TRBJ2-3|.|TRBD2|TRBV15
CATSRILAGARTDTQYF
TGTGCCACCAGCAGGATTTTAGCGGGGGCCCGCACAGATACGCAGTATTTT
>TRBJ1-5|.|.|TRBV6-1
CASREMSNQPQHF
TGTGCCAGCAGGGAGATGAGCAATCAGCCCCAGCATTTT
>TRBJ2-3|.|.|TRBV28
CASSARRAENRDTQYF
TGTGCCAGCAGTGCCCGGAGGGCGGAAAATAGAGATACGCAGTATTTT
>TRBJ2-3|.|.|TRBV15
CATSRDPGASTDTQYF
TGTGCCACCAGCAGAGACCCTGGGGCTAGCACAGATACGCAGTATTTT
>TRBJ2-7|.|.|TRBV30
CAWMDYSYEQYF
TGTGCCTGGATGGACTACTCCTACGAGCAGTACTTC